Listed here is a single TCR beta chain. The sample is drawn from a study of T cell changes during pregnancy in multiple sclerosis. Germline V gives CDR1 SNHLY, CDR2 FYNNEI. The CDR3 length is 13 residues. J gave up 6 bases and V 7 bases, and 7 bases lay outside the gene matches. Generated by immunoSEQ multiplex PCR, the TCRdb table keeps only in-frame clones and is missing some. The sample holds about 39,000 clones; about 90% are singletons and the top ten take more than 20%. The V gene is TRBV2, the J gene TRBJ1-1; TRBD1 matches at 8 bases. This sample comprised CD8+ T cells from peripheral blood mononuclear cells, obtained before pregnancy. The receptor was isolated from a female donor with multiple sclerosis, enrolled in a pregnancy study. This CDR3 is CASKDRVVPEAFF. Here the CDR3 DNA reads TGTGCCAGCAAGGACAGGGTGGTCCCTGAAGCTTTCTTT.